This TCR beta chain is drawn from a study of molecular identifiers for immune sequencing clone quantification. Study-wide points: Clones that had above 20 RNA copies took up over 98% of effector molecules but under 1% in naive cells. Identical barcode-sharing TCR molecules could lead to underestimated sizes for highly expanded clones.

Sorting recovered naive CD8 T cells on a CD8+CD4-CCR7+CD45RA+ profile. One entry per CDR3 protein results from TCRdb running MiXCR on the PCR reads. The data show approximately 97,000 distinct CDR3 sequences, approximately 24% seen once. Trimming cost V 6 bases and J 7 bases, with 10 bases left between them. Germline V CDR1 and CDR2: KGHSH, LQKENI. CDR3 size: 12 residues. This clonotype came up many times. Its antigen is not known. Sequencing was carried out using naive CD8+ T cells from blood, with Jurkat cell RNA spiked in. Regarding subset: FACS-sorted CD8+CD4-CCR7+CD45RA+ naive T cells. This chain connects TRBV18 to TRBJ1-5; weak D call: TRBD1 (6 bases). This clonotype originated in a human donor in good health. Some libraries in this study had Jurkat cell RNA spiked in. Written as DNA, the CDR3 is TGTGCCAGCTCCGGACAGTCCCAGCCCCAGCATTTT. It codes for CASSGQSQPQHF.